The next 20 T cell receptor beta chains were all read from a single sample in a study of T cell responses to AZD1222 COVID-19 vaccine. Produced via immunoSEQ multiplex PCR; TCRdb's table is partial and in-frame only. The sample records around 200,000 clones, roughly 92% being singletons. The material was peripheral blood, obtained 28 days after the second AZD1222 dose. These receptor sequences come from an adult who received the AZD1222 COVID-19 vaccine.

This rearrangement joins TRBV18 to TRBJ1-1; D call uncertain. The germline V and J ends were trimmed by 1 base and 1 base, with 7 bases remaining between them. The CDR3 consists of 14 residues. The germline V gene has CDR1 KGHSH and CDR2 LQKENI. CDR3 DNA sequence: TGTGCCAGCTCACCACTCGCACGGAACACTGAAGCTTTCTTT. Amino acids: CASSPLARNTEAFF.

This clone appeared once. The sample has other DNA sequences that encode this CDR3 too. The gene calls are TRBV7-8 and TRBJ2-1; possible D gene TRBD1, 5 bases. Germline CDR1 reads SGHVS; CDR2 reads FQNEAQ. The CDR3 spans 13 residues. The V gene lost 1 base and the J gene lost 5 bases, with 6 bases spanning the gap. Here the CDR3 DNA reads TGTGCCAGCAGCTTAGGGACAAACAATGAGCAGTTCTTC. It is translated as CASSLGTNNEQFF. Together with reference TRBV7-8 and TRBJ2-1, the CDR3 gives the full variable domain: GAGVSQSPRYKVAKRGQDVALRCDPISGHVSLFWYQQALGQGPEFLTYFQNEAQLDKSGLPSDRFFAERPEGSVSTLKIQRTQQEDSAVYLCASSLGTNNEQFFGPGTRLTVL.

The chain combines TRBV25-1 with TRBJ1-1, with 12 bases lining up with TRBD1. The CDR3 spans 17 residues. V lost 3 bases and J lost 4; bases outside the gene matches: 9. Germline V gene sequence: CDR1 MGHDK, CDR2 SYGVNS. CDR3 loop: CASSDAGQGAPVTEAFF. In DNA form, the CDR3 reads TGTGCCAGCAGTGACGCGGGACAGGGGGCGCCGGTCACTGAAGCTTTCTTT.

In nucleotides, the CDR3 is TGTGCCAGCAGCCCCTCGGGCAGCAACTATGGCTACACCTTC. This sequence encodes CASSPSGSNYGYTF. The chain carries TRBV7-9 and TRBJ1-2; D gene uncertain. The CDR3 contains 14 residues. The V gene lost 5 bases and the J gene lost 2 bases, with 12 bases spanning the gap. The germline CDR1 and CDR2 sequences are SEHNR and FQNEAQ (reference sequence).

The rearrangement links TRBV5-1 to TRBJ1-1; tentative D call: TRBD1 (5 bases). The V end lost 0 bases, the J end lost 11 bases, and 14 bases lay between the germline ends. Germline values: CDR1 SGHRS, CDR2 YFSETQ. This CDR3 is built from 13 residues. CDR3 region: CASSLGQAGGAFF. The CDR3 DNA reads as TGCGCCAGCAGCTTGGGGCAGGCTGGGGGGGCTTTCTTT.

This clone occurred once. This chain uses TRBV7-8 with TRBJ1-1, with D possibly TRBD1 on 6 matching bases. V was pared by 2 bases and J by 0 bases, with 10 bases between. The CDR3 length is 15 residues. Germline CDR1 reads SGHVS; CDR2 reads FQNEAQ. CDR3 loop: CASSLTTGMNTEAFF. DNA for the CDR3: TGTGCCAGCAGCTTAACAACAGGGATGAACACTGAAGCTTTCTTT.

This rearrangement joins TRBV7-3 to TRBJ2-3; either TRBD1 or TRBD2 may supply D (6 bases each). Germline V gene sequence: CDR1 SGHTA, CDR2 FQGTGA. V lost 5 bases and J 6 bases, leaving 18 bases between the germline ends. This CDR3 is 15 amino acids long. The CDR3 sequence is CASSPRVSGADTQYF. In DNA form, the CDR3 reads TGTGCCAGCAGCCCCAGAGTTTCGGGGGCGGATACGCAGTATTTT. The complete variable domain, with remaining parts taken from reference TRBV7-3 and TRBJ2-3, reads GAGVSQTPSNKVTEKGKYVELRCDPISGHTALYWYRQSLGQGPEFLIYFQGTGAADDSGLPNDRFFAVRPEGSVSTLKIQRTERGDSAVYLCASSPRVSGADTQYFGPGTRLTVL.

V is TRBV7-9 and J is TRBJ1-2, with D tentatively TRBD1 (5 bases). Deletions cut 8 bases from V and 3 bases from J, with 13 bases between. The CDR3 is 13 amino acids. Germline-derived CDR1 and CDR2 are SEHNR and FQNEAQ (reference sequence). This CDR3 is CASDPGTDYGYTF. The CDR3 DNA reads as TGTGCCAGCGACCCCGGGACGGACTATGGCTACACCTTC.

The V and J genes are TRBV9 and TRBJ2-5; D unclear. CDR1 and CDR2 (germline): SGDLS, YYNGEE. This CDR3 has 13 residues. Trimming pared 5 bases from V and 5 bases from J, leaving 13 bases between. CDR3 nucleotide sequence: TGTGCCAGCAGTACCGGCCTGGAGGAGACCCAGTACTTC. It codes for CASSTGLEETQYF. The full variable domain, completed using reference TRBV9 and TRBJ2-5, is DSGVTQTPKHLITATGQRVTLRCSPRSGDLSVYWYQQSLDQGLQFLIQYYNGEERAKGNILERFSAQQFPDLHSELNLSSLELGDSALYFCASSTGLEETQYFGPGTRLLVL.

The V and J genes are TRBV6-5 and TRBJ2-7; a weak D match, TRBD2 (5 bases). Germline CDR1 is MNHEY and CDR2 is SVGAGI. Trimming removed 0 bases from V and 5 bases from J, with 14 bases in between. This CDR3 is built from 15 residues. The CDR3 loop is CASSYSTRGRDEQYF. CDR3 nucleotide sequence: TGTGCCAGCAGTTACTCGACTCGAGGGCGCGACGAGCAGTACTTC.

V is TRBV9 and J is TRBJ1-1; no definite D call. V was clipped by 0 bases and J by 1 base, with 4 bases between them. The CDR3 has 13 residues. CDR1 and CDR2 from the germline V gene are SGDLS and YYNGEE. CDR3 protein: CASSVGSNTEAFF. The CDR3 coding sequence is TGTGCCAGCAGCGTAGGGTCGAACACTGAAGCTTTCTTT.

The chain links TRBV29-1 to TRBJ2-1, with 12 bases identical to TRBD2. The junction had 19 bases not matched to a gene; V was cut back by 8 bases and J by 8 bases. Germline V gene lookup returns CDR1 SQVTM and CDR2 ANQGSEA. The CDR3 is 17 amino acids. Here the CDR3 reads CSFPRRVTSGRRDEQFF. CDR3 bases: TGCAGCTTCCCCAGACGGGTTACTAGCGGGAGGAGGGATGAGCAGTTCTTC.

This chain connects TRBV2 to TRBJ2-7; D call uncertain. V was pared by 6 bases and J by 2 bases, with 11 bases between. From germline, CDR1 is SNHLY and CDR2 FYNNEI. This CDR3 contains 13 residues. The CDR3 sequence is CASSPGWTYEQYF. DNA for the CDR3: TGTGCCAGCAGCCCCGGATGGACCTACGAGCAGTACTTC.

The chain is built from TRBV29-1 and TRBJ1-2; 7 positions agree with TRBD1. The CDR3 loop spans 13 amino acids. Trimming at V came to 4 bases and at J to 8 bases, leaving 10 bases not matched to a gene. Germline values: CDR1 SQVTM, CDR2 ANQGSEA. The CDR3 here is CSVGGTVPEGYTF. Written as DNA, the CDR3 is TGCAGCGTTGGGGGGACAGTACCGGAGGGCTACACCTTC.

This chain connects TRBV7-8 to TRBJ2-2, with D unclear. The V end lost 5 bases, the J end lost 3 bases, and 10 bases lay between the germline ends. Looked up from germline, CDR1 is SGHVS and CDR2 is FQNEAQ. The CDR3 contains 14 residues. CDR3 DNA sequence: TGTGCCAGCAGCCTCGTGGGATACACCGGGGAGCTGTTTTTT. Translating it yields CASSLVGYTGELFF.

The genes are TRBV30 and TRBJ2-5, with TRBD1 identical over 7 bases. The CDR3 extends over 13 amino acids. Germline values: CDR1 GTSNPN, CDR2 SVGIG (reference sequence). The ends lost 0 bases at V and 5 bases at J; junction bases unmatched: 3. The CDR3 protein is CAWSVTRGETQYF. The DNA for the CDR3 is TGTGCCTGGAGTGTAACCAGGGGGGAGACCCAGTACTTC.

The chain joins TRBV5-6 to TRBJ2-1; 11 bases agree with TRBD2. The V and J ends lost 4 bases and 3 bases, in that order; junction bases with no gene match: 6. The CDR3 is made up of 16 amino acids. Germline V lookup: CDR1 SGHDT, CDR2 YYEEEE. The CDR3 DNA reads as TGTGCCAGCAGCCGTATAACTAGCGGGGGCTACAATGAGCAGTTCTTC. This translates into CASSRITSGGYNEQFF.

The chain joins TRBV6-2 or TRBV6-3 to TRBJ2-6; 10 bases match TRBD1. Trimming took 0 bases from V and 0 from J; bases not matched to a gene: 2. Germline V gene data show CDR1 as MNHEY and CDR2 as SVGEGT. This CDR3 comprises 18 residues. This chain's CDR3 is CASSYSGTGVSGANVLTF. Here the CDR3 DNA reads TGTGCCAGCAGTTACTCGGGGACAGGGGTCTCTGGGGCCAACGTCCTGACTTTC.

The rearrangement links TRBV3-1 (or the pseudogene TRBV3-2) to TRBJ2-4; 11 positions agree with TRBD2. J gave up 1 base and V 4 bases, and 0 bases lay outside the gene matches. This CDR3 spans 15 amino acids. Per the germline V gene, CDR1 is LGHDT and CDR2 is YNNKEL (reference sequence). The CDR3: CASSPSGGAKNIQYF. In DNA form, the CDR3 reads TGTGCCAGCAGCCCTAGCGGGGGGGCCAAAAACATTCAGTACTTC.

This clone was recorded only once. This chain joins TRBV27 and TRBJ2-5; D remains ambiguous. Between the trimmed V and J ends, which lost 0 bases and 1 base, there was a span of 9 bases. In germline, CDR1 is MNHEY, CDR2 SMNVEV (reference sequence). This CDR3 is 15 amino acids long. The CDR3 DNA reads TGTGCCAGCAGTTTATCGATATCTAGCCAAGAGACCCAGTACTTC. Protein sequence: CASSLSISSQETQYF.